A single sample gave rise to the 29 T cell receptor beta chains below, sequenced in a study of shared clonotypes between healthy human individuals. Generated by immunoSEQ multiplex PCR, the TCRdb table keeps only in-frame clones and is missing some. The sample records 650,000 to 800,000 clones, roughly 94% being singletons. Naive CD8 cells lacked CD45RO and underwent positive selection for CCR7, leaving out terminally differentiated effector memory CD45RA+ cells. Sequences were obtained from naive CD8+ T cells sorted from blood. All receptors come from a young man in good health.

The chain's CDR3 is CASSLEDAGRETQYF. Written as DNA, the CDR3 is TGCGCCAGCAGCTTGGAAGACGCAGGACGGGAGACCCAGTACTTC. The J gene is TRBJ2-5, the V gene TRBV5-1; no clear D gene. Trimming took off 0 bases at V and 5 bases at J, with 14 bases between the two ends. The CDR3 has 15 residues. CDR1 and CDR2 (germline): SGHRS, YFSETQ.

V gene TRBV27 combines with J gene TRBJ2-5, with 9 positions matching TRBD2. J lost 1 base, V lost 3 bases, and 6 bases had no gene match. The CDR3 is 16 amino acids. The germline V gene has CDR1 MNHEY and CDR2 SMNVEV (reference sequence). The CDR3 coding sequence is TGTGCCAGCAGTTTGGGTAGCGGGAGCTCCCAAGAGACCCAGTACTTC. Its translation is CASSLGSGSSQETQYF.

CDR3 in DNA: TGTGCCAGCAGCCCGCGATCGGGTTCAGTATTAGACGGGGAGCTGTTTTTT. Amino acids: CASSPRSGSVLDGELFF. The chain carries TRBV7-9 and TRBJ2-2; D is unresolved. Per the germline V gene, CDR1 is SEHNR and CDR2 is FQNEAQ (reference sequence). CDR3 length: 17 amino acids. With 5 bases removed from V and 7 bases from J, the gap between germline ends came to 23 bases.

The V gene is TRBV7-9, the J gene TRBJ2-3; weak D call: TRBD2 (5 bases). This CDR3 is 17 amino acids long. V lost 5 bases, J lost 0 bases, and 18 bases lay in between. Germline CDR1 is SEHNR and CDR2 is FQNEAQ (reference sequence). The CDR3 coding sequence is TGTGCCAGCAGCCCCCCCCATAGGGCTAGCAGCACAGATACGCAGTATTTT. This codes for CASSPPHRASSTDTQYF.

The chain couples TRBV6-6 to TRBJ2-1, with D possibly matching TRBD2 (5 bases). From germline, CDR1 is MNHNY and CDR2 SVGAGI (reference sequence). This CDR3 has 16 residues. The V end was cut by 0 bases, the J end by 4 bases, with 13 bases between. For the CDR3, the DNA is TGTGCCAGCAGTTACTCTCGGGAAACACGATACAATGAGCAGTTCTTC. Its protein product is CASSYSRETRYNEQFF.

A note on this clone: The same CDR3 is also encoded by other DNA sequences in this sample. The rearrangement joins TRBV11-2 to TRBJ2-1; D gene uncertain. CDR3 size: 11 residues. Trimming pared 3 bases from V and 8 bases from J, leaving 5 bases between. Germline V gene lookup returns CDR1 SGHAT and CDR2 FQNNGV. In DNA form, the CDR3 reads TGTGCCAGCAGCTTGAGTTATGAGCAGTTCTTC. The encoded protein is CASSLSYEQFF.

The chain employs TRBV19 and TRBJ2-2; 8 nucleotides line up with TRBD2. Trimming at V came to 4 bases and at J to 5 bases, leaving 9 bases not matched to a gene. From germline, CDR1 is LNHDA and CDR2 SQIVND (reference sequence). The CDR3 totals 16 residues. CDR3 sequence: CASSTRGGSLTGELFF. CDR3 in DNA: TGTGCCAGTAGTACCCGGGGGGGCAGTCTGACCGGGGAGCTGTTTTTT.

The count of this clone is one. The chain uses TRBV2 and TRBJ2-1; D perhaps matches TRBD2 (6 bases). The germline V gene has CDR1 SNHLY and CDR2 FYNNEI. V dropped 4 bases and J dropped 7 bases, with 14 bases sitting between them. The CDR3 spans 14 residues. The CDR3 protein is CASSAEGTMNEQFF. In DNA, the CDR3 is TGTGCCAGCAGTGCGGAGGGAACCATGAATGAGCAGTTCTTC.

This clone was found a few times. The rearrangement uses TRBV29-1 and TRBJ1-1; no reliable D call. This CDR3 is 10 amino acids long. Trimming cost V 3 bases and J 8 bases, with 7 bases left between them. The germline gives CDR1 SQVTM, CDR2 ANQGSEA. The CDR3 spells CSVDPREAFF. DNA of the CDR3: TGCAGCGTTGACCCGCGAGAAGCTTTCTTT.

The genes are TRBV5-5 and TRBJ2-1, with 8 bases fitting TRBD2. Germline V gene lookup returns CDR1 SGHKS and CDR2 YYEKEE (reference sequence). The CDR3 is made up of 14 amino acids. J was trimmed by 5 bases and V by 1 base; bases with no gene match: 2. CDR3 in DNA: TGTGCCAGCAGCTTGACAGCGGGAGACAATGAGCAGTTCTTC. Its protein is CASSLTAGDNEQFF.

CDR3 loop: CASSASGRAVSLREQFF. The DNA for the CDR3 is TGTGCCAGCAGCGCTAGCGGGAGGGCCGTCTCTTTGCGTGAGCAGTTCTTC. The chain has TRBV9 and TRBJ2-1; 12 bases are shared with TRBD2. Unmatched junction bases numbered 13, after V lost 3 bases and J lost 9 bases. CDR3 size: 17 residues. Germline CDR1 reads SGDLS; CDR2 reads YYNGEE. The variable domain in full, completed from reference TRBV9 and TRBJ2-1, reads DSGVTQTPKHLITATGQRVTLRCSPRSGDLSVYWYQQSLDQGLQFLIQYYNGEERAKGNILERFSAQQFPDLHSELNLSSLELGDSALYFCASSASGRAVSLREQFFGPGTRLTVL.

V is TRBV7-9 and J is TRBJ2-7; D is unclear. CDR1 and CDR2 from the germline V gene are SEHNR and FQNEAQ (reference sequence). V dropped 0 bases and J dropped 2 bases, with 11 bases sitting between them. The CDR3 contains 15 residues. The CDR3 DNA is TGTGCCAGCAGCTTAGCGCGCGCCGGCACCTACGAGCAGTACTTC. This codes for CASSLARAGTYEQYF.

The rearrangement uses TRBV6-6 and TRBJ2-7, with TRBD2 matching over 11 bases. Germline trimming cut 4 bases from V and 3 bases from J; bases unmatched to any gene: 5. Germline V gives CDR1 MNHNY, CDR2 SVGAGI (reference sequence). This CDR3 contains 15 residues. CDR3 nucleotides: TGTGCCAGCAGTTTTCTAGCGGGAGGTGACTACGAGCAGTACTTC. It encodes CASSFLAGGDYEQYF.

V gene TRBV19 combines with J gene TRBJ1-2; D is possibly TRBD1 (6 bases). CDR3 size: 17 residues. In germline, CDR1 is LNHDA, CDR2 SQIVND (reference sequence). V lost 0 bases and J lost 4, with 18 bases in between. The CDR3 nucleotides read TGTGCCAGTAGTATAGATCTAACCCTACAGGGCTTCTATGGCTACACCTTC. It specifies CASSIDLTLQGFYGYTF.

In this sample, this clone turned up once. The chain employs TRBV27 and TRBJ2-7, with TRBD2 identical over 10 bases. CDR3 size: 17 residues. V dropped 0 bases and J dropped 3; count of bases not matched to a gene: 8. Germline-derived CDR1 and CDR2 are MNHEY and SMNVEV (reference sequence). Written as DNA, the CDR3 is TGTGCCAGCAGTTTATCGAACGCTAGCGGGAGCCACTACGAGCAGTACTTC. Translating it yields CASSLSNASGSHYEQYF.

The V call is TRBV7-9, the J call TRBJ2-4, with 9 bases fitting TRBD1. The trim removed 3 bases at V and 8 bases at J, leaving 8 bases unmatched. The CDR3 is 15 amino acids. CDR1 and CDR2 from the germline V gene are SEHNR and FQNEAQ (reference sequence). In DNA form, the CDR3 reads TGTGCCAGCAGCTTCGACAGGGGGGTAGTCCACATTCAGTACTTC. It translates to CASSFDRGVVHIQYF.

The V call is TRBV11-3, the J call TRBJ2-3; no reliable D call. The germline V and J ends were trimmed by 2 bases and 2 bases, with 5 bases remaining between them. Germline CDR1 SGHNT, CDR2 YENEEA. The CDR3 loop spans 13 amino acids. CDR3 amino acids: CASSLLDTDTQYF. Here the CDR3 DNA reads TGTGCCAGCAGCTTACTAGACACAGATACGCAGTATTTT. Supplemented by reference TRBV11-3 and TRBJ2-3, the full variable domain reads EAGVVQSPRYKIIEKKQPVAFWCNPISGHNTLYWYLQNLGQGPELLIRYENEEAVDDSQLPKDRFSAERLKGVDSTLKIQPAELGDSAVYLCASSLLDTDTQYFGPGTRLTVL.

The chain links TRBV9 to TRBJ1-4; perhaps TRBD1 as D (6 bases). V was cut by 3 bases and J by 7 bases, with 22 bases left in between. CDR3 length: 17 amino acids. CDR1 is SGDLS and CDR2 is YYNGEE in the germline V gene. CDR3 region: CASSASSGGALAEKLFF. CDR3 DNA: TGTGCCAGCAGCGCCTCATCCGGGGGCGCGTTAGCTGAAAAACTGTTTTTT. The complete variable domain, with remaining parts taken from reference TRBV9 and TRBJ1-4, reads DSGVTQTPKHLITATGQRVTLRCSPRSGDLSVYWYQQSLDQGLQFLIQYYNGEERAKGNILERFSAQQFPDLHSELNLSSLELGDSALYFCASSASSGGALAEKLFFGSGTQLSVL.

CDR3 region: CASSSVTENQPQHF. The CDR3 nucleotides are TGTGCCAGTAGTTCGGTGACGGAGAATCAGCCCCAGCATTTT. This sequence joins TRBV19 and TRBJ1-5; no reliable D call. This CDR3 is 14 amino acids long. The germline CDR1 and CDR2 sequences are LNHDA and SQIVND (reference sequence). V lost 5 bases, J lost 4 bases, and 12 bases lay in between.

A single count supports this clone. The chain employs TRBV4-2 and TRBJ2-3, with D perhaps matching TRBD2 (6 bases). The CDR3 contains 14 residues. V was pared by 6 bases and J by 2 bases, with 12 bases between. Germline V gene lookup returns CDR1 LGHNA and CDR2 YNFKEQ. The CDR3 coding sequence is TGTGCCAGCAGTGGACTACCCTCCACAGATACGCAGTATTTT. It specifies CASSGLPSTDTQYF.

As regards this clone: The same CDR3 arises from other DNA sequences in this sample as well. The CDR3 reads CASSISDRGDYEQYF. In DNA, the CDR3 is TGTGCCAGTAGTATTTCCGACAGGGGAGACTACGAGCAGTACTTC. This chain connects TRBV19 to TRBJ2-7; 8 nucleotides agree with TRBD1. The V and J ends lost 3 bases and 3 bases, in that order; junction bases with no gene match: 7. The CDR3 is 15 residues long. The V gene's germline CDR1 is LNHDA and CDR2 SQIVND (reference sequence).

J is TRBJ1-1 and V is TRBV11-3; 8 positions agree with TRBD1. The CDR3 loop spans 13 amino acids. The J segment lost 6 bases and the V segment lost 5 bases, leaving 5 bases of the junction unmatched. The germline V gene encodes CDR1 SGHNT and CDR2 YENEEA. The DNA for the CDR3 is TGTGCCAGCAGCCCAAACAGGGGGGCTGAAGCTTTCTTT. Protein sequence: CASSPNRGAEAFF.

This sequence joins TRBV28 and TRBJ1-5, with D unresolved. Germline V gene lookup returns CDR1 MDHEN and CDR2 SYDVKM. The CDR3 length is 14 residues. Trimming took off 2 bases at V and 0 bases at J, with 5 bases between the two ends. CDR3 nucleotide sequence: TGTGCCAGCAGTTTAATCGATAGCAATCAGCCCCAGCATTTT. It encodes CASSLIDSNQPQHF.

This clone was seen only once. V gene TRBV9 combines with J gene TRBJ2-2; D is unresolved. This CDR3 is 13 amino acids long. V lost 4 bases and J lost 6, with 10 bases in between. Germline V lookup: CDR1 SGDLS, CDR2 YYNGEE. The CDR3 is CASSPTPAGELFF. CDR3 coding DNA: TGTGCCAGCAGCCCGACTCCCGCCGGGGAGCTGTTTTTT. Looking up the rest from reference TRBV9 and TRBJ2-2 gives the full variable domain: DSGVTQTPKHLITATGQRVTLRCSPRSGDLSVYWYQQSLDQGLQFLIQYYNGEERAKGNILERFSAQQFPDLHSELNLSSLELGDSALYFCASSPTPAGELFFGEGSRLTVL.

This chain uses TRBV6-5 with TRBJ2-2; D is possibly TRBD1 or TRBD2 (5 bases each). With 11 bases removed from V and 0 bases from J, the gap between germline ends came to 16 bases. Germline V lookup: CDR1 MNHEY, CDR2 SVGAGI. The length of the CDR3 is 15 residues. CDR3 DNA sequence: TGTGCCGCCGCAGAGGGGCTTTCGAACACCGGGGAGCTGTTTTTT. It yields the protein CAAAEGLSNTGELFF.

CDR3 sequence: CASSPWQGRTDTQYF. As DNA, the CDR3 is TGTGCCAGCAGCCCCTGGCAGGGTCGCACAGATACGCAGTATTTT. V gene TRBV9 combines with J gene TRBJ2-3; tentative D call: TRBD1 (5 bases). Germline-derived CDR1 and CDR2 are SGDLS and YYNGEE. Trimming pared 4 bases from V and 1 base from J, leaving 13 bases between. The CDR3 covers 15 residues.

V usage is TRBV28 and J usage is TRBJ2-6; D not certain. The CDR3 length is 16 residues. Trimming removed 6 bases at V and 0 bases at J, with 12 bases between. Germline V gene sequence: CDR1 MDHEN, CDR2 SYDVKM. CDR3 region: CASSRFTSSGANVLTF. The CDR3 region has the DNA TGTGCCAGCAGCAGGTTCACGAGCTCTGGGGCCAACGTCCTGACTTTC.

The J gene is TRBJ2-5, the V gene TRBV2; TRBD2 matches 10 bases. The CDR3 runs 15 residues. CDR1 and CDR2 (germline): SNHLY, FYNNEI. V was pared by 3 bases and J by 7 bases, with 8 bases of the junction left unmatched. The CDR3, as DNA: TGTGCCAGCAGTGATGGAGGACTAGCGGTTGGGACCCAGTACTTC. Protein sequence: CASSDGGLAVGTQYF.

This rearrangement joins TRBV19 to TRBJ2-5, with TRBD1 identical over 8 bases. CDR1 is LNHDA, CDR2 SQIVND, per germline (reference sequence). After removal of 3 bases from V and 10 bases from J, the junction contained 7 bases not matched to a gene. The CDR3 consists of 13 residues. CDR3 bases: TGTGCCAGTAGTATCGGACAGGGAGGATTCCAGTACTTC. This encodes CASSIGQGGFQYF.